Here is one T cell receptor beta chain with its context. Its antigen specificity is not known. One end of the junction does not line up with germline, which may come from a read error. The library was obtained by RT-PCR. These reads were obtained on an Illumina HiSeq 2500. TCRdb reprocessed the public reads (quality trimming at Q25 with fastp, clone calling with MiXCR) and kept in-frame beta chains. Each record represents a unique CDR3 protein, reported with the most common genes and DNA among its rows. The sample table shows 700,000 to 900,000 distinct CDR3 sequences, and around 20% are seen once. In total, the top ten clones hold roughly 10% of the sample. The CDR1 and CDR2 encoded by the germline V gene are SGHRS and YFSETQ. From its cysteine to its phenylalanine, the CDR3 spans 16 amino acids. The retained sequence is limited to the CDR3, 48 bases, with the frame set at the first base. This entry comes from a study of response to subunit inactivated influenza vaccine (dated by TCRdb to 2017 to 2018). With regard to the full study: Deep quantitative T cell receptor repertoire profiling was used in the study to track responses to a trivalent subunit inactivated influenza vaccine.

Paper-wide results and their limitations: It was suggested by the authors that each seasonal influenza vaccination may recruit only a limited number of new T cells.

The starting material was PBMCs from blood, obtained 5 days after vaccination. The chain uses TRBV5-1 and TRBJ2-3; 10 nucleotides in the junction match TRBD2. The receptor comes from a man over 45 who received an inactivated influenza vaccine. Donor details come from another sample of the same person, matched by shared clones. The sequence in DNA is TGCGCCAGCAACTTGGACGGACTAGCGGGCACAGATACGCAGTATTTT. It codes for CASNLDGLAGTDTQYF. With the rest looked up from the reference TRBV5-1 and TRBJ2-3 genes rather than sequenced, the full variable domain is KAGVTQTPRYLIKTRGQQVTLSCSPISGHRSVSWYQQTPGQGLQFLFEYFSETQRNKGNFPGRFSGRQFSNSRSEMNVSTLELGDSALYLCASNLDGLAGTDTQYFGPGTRLTVL.